One and the same sample provided the 31 T cell receptor beta chains below, sequenced in a study of human T cells and chemical hapten exposure. TCRdb ran MiXCR on the RACE reads and lists one entry per CDR3 protein. The sample yields 380,000 or so distinct CDR3 sequences, more than 4.5% seen once. Stated time point: patch test 1, 2 weeks after DPC sensitization. The sample's treatment: therapeutic diphenylcyclopropenone sensitization with weekly scalp DPC. The material was whole blood, obtained in connection with sensitization to the hapten diphenylcyclopropenone (DPC). All receptors derive from a woman between 50 and 59 years old with alopecia areata. Some clones in this sample may be carry-over from other donors' samples.

The sample holds many counts of this clonotype. This chain uses TRBV6-5 with TRBJ2-2, with D perhaps TRBD1 (5 bases). The CDR3 consists of 15 residues. The V and J ends lost 2 bases and 0 bases respectively, with 7 bases between them. Per the germline V gene, CDR1 is MNHEY and CDR2 is SVGAGI. CDR3 DNA: TGTGCCAGCAGTTACGACAGCCCGAACACCGGGGAGCTGTTTTTT. This translates into CASSYDSPNTGELFF.

This clonotype was counted a few times. V usage is TRBV29-1 and J usage is TRBJ1-4; no firm D call. The CDR3 covers 14 residues. CDR1 SQVTM and CDR2 ANQGSEA come from the germline V gene. Deletions cut 5 bases from V and 4 bases from J, with 14 bases between. In DNA, the CDR3 is TGCAGCGTTTCCCCGGCCGGGAATAATGAAAAACTGTTTTTT. Translation: CSVSPAGNNEKLFF.

This clonotype showed up many times. J is TRBJ2-5 and V is TRBV12-3 or TRBV12-4; 7 bases are a match to TRBD2. This CDR3 contains 15 residues. J gave up 2 bases and V 5 bases, and 8 bases lay outside the gene matches. CDR3 coding DNA: TGTGCCAGCAGTGTCCGGGACTATCTACAAGAGACCCAGTACTTC. This codes for CASSVRDYLQETQYF.

This clonotype has a count of ten or more. The chain uses TRBV10-3 and TRBJ2-3; D is unresolved. The V end was cut by 0 bases, the J end by 4 bases, with 8 bases between. The germline V gene encodes CDR1 ENHRY and CDR2 SYGVKD. This CDR3 contains 14 residues. CDR3 bases: TGTGCCATCAGTGAGTCGAGGAGCGCAGATACGCAGTATTTT. Protein sequence: CAISESRSADTQYF.

This clonotype was recorded many times. The chain links TRBV29-1 to TRBJ1-2; 10 nucleotides match TRBD1. V lost 8 bases, J lost 8 bases, and 20 bases stayed unmatched. Per the germline V gene, CDR1 is SQVTM and CDR2 is ANQGSEA. The length of the CDR3 is 16 residues. The CDR3 coding sequence is TGCAGCTTCAAAGGTGGGACAGGGGTCCGTGGTAGCGGCTACACCTTC. This codes for CSFKGGTGVRGSGYTF.

The sample holds a few counts of this clonotype. The chain recombines TRBV24-1 with TRBJ1-2; 7 nucleotides match TRBD1. The CDR3 sequence is 13 residues long. J lost 7 bases, V lost 12 bases, and 13 bases had no gene match. Germline V gene data show CDR1 as KGHDR and CDR2 as SFDVKD. The CDR3 DNA follows: TGTGCCCCGACCGGCAGGGGGTTCGGTGGCTACACCTTC. Its protein product is CAPTGRGFGGYTF.

This clonotype appeared a few times. J is TRBJ1-6 and V is TRBV9, with D maybe TRBD1 (6 bases). Trimming left V 1 base short and J 2 bases short, with 10 bases between. The germline V gene encodes CDR1 SGDLS and CDR2 YYNGEE. The CDR3 has 16 amino acids. CDR3 bases: TGTGCCAGCAGCGTACGCCAGGGGCCCTATAATTCACCCCTCCACTTT. Translated, it gives CASSVRQGPYNSPLHF.

The table lists this clonotype with many counts. This chain links TRBV2 with TRBJ1-5; possibly TRBD1 for D (5 bases). The length of the CDR3 is 15 residues. V was trimmed by 3 bases and J by 1 base, leaving 10 bases between them. The germline V gene has CDR1 SNHLY and CDR2 FYNNEI. CDR3 nucleotides: TGTGCCAGCAGTGAGAAGGGGCTGAGCAATCAGCCCCAGCATTTT. Its protein is CASSEKGLSNQPQHF. The full variable domain, its missing parts supplied by reference TRBV2 and TRBJ1-5, is EPEVTQTPSHQVTQMGQEVILRCVPISNHLYFYWYRQILGQKVEFLVSFYNNEISEKSEIFDDQFSVERPDGSNFTLKIRSTKLEDSAMYFCASSEKGLSNQPQHFGDGTRLSIL.

In this sample, this clonotype turned up a few times. This chain uses TRBV7-9 with TRBJ2-5; D remains ambiguous. CDR1 SEHNR and CDR2 FQNEAQ come from the germline V gene (reference sequence). There are 12 residues in the CDR3. Between the trimmed V and J ends, which lost 6 bases and 2 bases, there was a span of 7 bases. CDR3 in amino acids: CASSGMQETQYF. CDR3 DNA: TGTGCCAGCAGTGGGATGCAAGAGACCCAGTACTTC.

This clonotype showed up just a few times. V and J are TRBV5-4 and TRBJ2-7; TRBD1 matches at 9 bases. V lost 3 bases, J lost 5 bases, and 6 bases stayed unmatched. This CDR3 is 14 amino acids long. Germline V gives CDR1 SGHNT, CDR2 YYREEE (reference sequence). This CDR3 reads CASSSGTGRHEQYF. CDR3 coding DNA: TGTGCCAGCAGCTCGGGGACAGGGAGGCACGAGCAGTACTTC.

This clonotype was observed at least ten times. The J gene is TRBJ2-2, the V gene TRBV5-1; 7 nucleotides line up with TRBD1. Germline trimming cut 0 bases from V and 6 bases from J; bases unmatched to any gene: 2. Germline-derived CDR1 and CDR2 are SGHRS and YFSETQ. The CDR3 has 14 residues. The DNA of the CDR3 is TGCGCCAGCAGCTTGGGACAGGGCGCCGGGGAGCTGTTTTTT. Translated, it gives CASSLGQGAGELFF.

This clonotype has more than one count but fewer than ten. This chain connects TRBV12-3 or TRBV12-4 to TRBJ2-1; D might be TRBD2 (5 bases). The CDR3 spans 13 residues. V lost 1 base and J lost 9, with 10 bases in between. The CDR3 DNA reads TGTGCCAGCAGTTTAGGGTTCGGGATTGAGCAGTTCTTC. Protein: CASSLGFGIEQFF.

This clonotype was detected ten times or more. This chain uses TRBV6-5 with TRBJ2-7; 12 bases fit TRBD2. The CDR3 runs 15 residues. V was pared by 7 bases and J by 0 bases, with 4 bases of the junction left unmatched. Germline V gene sequence: CDR1 MNHEY, CDR2 SVGAGI. CDR3 nucleotide sequence: TGTGCCAGCACCAGGACTAGCGGGACCTCCTACGAGCAGTACTTC. Translated, it gives CASTRTSGTSYEQYF.

This clonotype was picked up a small number of times. V usage is TRBV27 and J usage is TRBJ2-3, with 9 bases aligning to TRBD2. The CDR3 loop spans 16 amino acids. The V gene's germline CDR1 is MNHEY and CDR2 SMNVEV (reference sequence). V was pared by 3 bases and J by 6 bases, with 10 bases of the junction left unmatched. The CDR3 loop reads CASSFLRAGGPDTQYF. DNA for the CDR3: TGTGCCAGCAGTTTCTTGAGGGCGGGAGGGCCTGATACGCAGTATTTT.

This clonotype has ten or more counts. This chain uses TRBV6-2 or TRBV6-3 with TRBJ1-5; a weak D match, TRBD1 (6 bases). CDR3 length equals 15 residues. Germline V lookup: CDR1 MNHEY, CDR2 SVGEGT. The ends were cut back, 4 bases at V and 0 bases at J, with 10 bases in the middle. For the CDR3, the DNA is TGTGCCAGCAGTTGGACAGATCATAGCAATCAGCCCCAGCATTTT. Its translation is CASSWTDHSNQPQHF.

This clonotype was counted at least ten times. V and J are TRBV5-1 and TRBJ1-1, with TRBD1 as a possible D gene (6 bases). The CDR3 is 16 amino acids. The germline V gene encodes CDR1 SGHRS and CDR2 YFSETQ. Trimming took off 0 bases at V and 1 base at J, with 13 bases between the two ends. In DNA form, the CDR3 reads TGCGCCAGCAGCTTGGCCCTGGCACAGGGGAACACTGAAGCTTTCTTT. Translated: CASSLALAQGNTEAFF.

This clonotype has a count of ten or more. This chain joins TRBV5-1 and TRBJ1-1; TRBD1 agrees at 10 bases. V was clipped by 2 bases and J by 3 bases; unmatched bases: 4. This CDR3 is built from 15 residues. Germline CDR1 SGHRS, CDR2 YFSETQ. The CDR3: CASSFPGTGDTEAFF. CDR3 coding DNA: TGCGCCAGCAGCTTTCCCGGGACAGGGGACACTGAAGCTTTCTTT.

V and J are TRBV6-5 and TRBJ2-1; D might be TRBD1 (5 bases). V gave up 5 bases and J gave up 4 bases, with 9 bases separating them. CDR3 length equals 13 residues. Germline CDR1 reads MNHEY; CDR2 reads SVGAGI. The CDR3 is CASSTRQYNEQFF. For the CDR3, the DNA is TGTGCCAGCAGTACCCGACAGTACAATGAGCAGTTCTTC.

This chain joins TRBV14 and TRBJ1-2; D remains unclear. Germline V gives CDR1 SGHDN, CDR2 FVKESK. This CDR3 region has 15 residues. V lost 3 bases to trimming and J lost 3 bases, with 14 bases between them. The chain's CDR3 is CASSQDSQRYYGYTF. The CDR3 bases are TGTGCCAGCAGCCAGGATAGTCAGCGGTACTATGGCTACACCTTC.

The genes are TRBV27 and TRBJ1-1; D is possibly TRBD1 (6 bases). This CDR3 contains 14 residues. Trimming took off 3 bases at V and 3 bases at J, with 11 bases between the two ends. Germline V lookup: CDR1 MNHEY, CDR2 SMNVEV (reference sequence). CDR3 sequence (DNA): TGTGCCAGCAGTTTTAGGGGGAGGGACACTGAAGCTTTCTTT. Translated, it gives CASSFRGRDTEAFF.

The chain uses TRBV24-1 and TRBJ2-1; D gene uncertain. V lost 5 bases, J lost 10 bases, and 14 bases lay in between. The CDR3 totals 13 residues. The germline gives CDR1 KGHDR, CDR2 SFDVKD. CDR3 amino acids: CATSGTDLKEQFF. Written as DNA, the CDR3 is TGTGCCACCAGTGGGACCGACCTAAAGGAGCAGTTCTTC.

V gene TRBV20-1 combines with J gene TRBJ2-3; 10 nucleotides agree with TRBD2. The V gene end was trimmed by 5 bases and the J gene end by 3 bases; junction bases not matched to a gene: 8. In germline, CDR1 is DFQATT, CDR2 SNEGSKA (reference sequence). The CDR3 spans 15 residues. The CDR3 is CSARRTSGTTDTQYF. CDR3 nucleotides: TGCAGTGCTCGCCGGACTAGCGGAACTACAGATACGCAGTATTTT.

Here the CDR3 DNA reads TGCGCCAGCAGCTTGGCACCGGAGAGGAATGAGCAGTTCTTC. Translating it yields CASSLAPERNEQFF. The chain is built from TRBV5-1 and TRBJ2-1, with D hard to call. The V end was cut by 0 bases, the J end by 7 bases, with 11 bases between. Germline V gives CDR1 SGHRS, CDR2 YFSETQ. The CDR3 runs to 14 residues.

A remark on this clonotype: Since a much larger clone is just one base distant, this may be a read error. The rearrangement uses TRBV4-2 and TRBJ2-3; 7 bases fit TRBD1. Germline V gene sequence: CDR1 LGHNA, CDR2 YNFKEQ. This CDR3 region has 16 residues. V shed 0 bases, J shed 0 bases, and the junction held 3 bases outside the gene matches. CDR3 amino acids: CASSQEARGSTDTQYF. The CDR3 DNA follows: TGTGCCAGCAGCCAAGAGGCCAGGGGGAGCACAGATACGCAGTATTTT.

In its sample, this clonotype was seen many times. V gene TRBV2 combines with J gene TRBJ2-5; the match to TRBD1 covers 7 bases. The CDR3 has 13 residues. Germline V gene sequence: CDR1 SNHLY, CDR2 FYNNEI. V lost 4 bases, J lost 7 bases, and 6 bases stayed unmatched. The CDR3, as DNA: TGTGCCAGCAGTGCCCGGGACAGCGTGACCCAGTACTTC. It yields the protein CASSARDSVTQYF.

This clonotype was seen ten or more times. V usage is TRBV12-3 or TRBV12-4 and J usage is TRBJ2-3; no reliable D call. The CDR3 covers 15 residues. The V gene lost 1 base and the J gene lost 0 bases, with 8 bases spanning the gap. In DNA, the CDR3 is TGTGCCAGCAGTTTAGGGCAGGTTAGCACAGATACGCAGTATTTT. Protein: CASSLGQVSTDTQYF.

This clonotype was picked up a small number of times. The chain joins TRBV10-3 to TRBJ2-1; 7 bases align to TRBD2. The CDR3 totals 16 residues. V shed 4 bases, J shed 6 bases, and the junction held 12 bases outside the gene matches. Germline CDR1 is ENHRY and CDR2 is SYGVKD. The DNA for the CDR3 is TGTGCCATCAGTGTGAATGCGGGAGCTCCGGGCAATGAGCAGTTCTTC. Encoded protein: CAISVNAGAPGNEQFF.

This clonotype came up many times. The chain carries TRBV2 and TRBJ1-2; no reliable D call. CDR3 length equals 15 residues. Germline V gives CDR1 SNHLY, CDR2 FYNNEI. V lost 6 bases and J 3 bases, leaving 17 bases between the germline ends. CDR3 protein: CASSRIIRADYGYTF. In DNA form, the CDR3 reads TGTGCCAGCAGCCGAATAATAAGAGCTGACTATGGCTACACCTTC.

This clonotype was seen a handful of times. This rearrangement joins TRBV6-1 to TRBJ1-5; no definite D call. Trimming removed 0 bases from V and 6 bases from J, with 15 bases in between. In germline, CDR1 is MNHNS, CDR2 SASEGT. The CDR3 runs 16 residues. CDR3 residues: CASSEAGDHISQPQHF. In DNA, the CDR3 is TGTGCCAGCAGTGAAGCGGGCGACCATATAAGTCAGCCCCAGCATTTT.

Comment on this clonotype: Sequence at one end of the junction differs from germline and may be a read error. The chain couples TRBV28 to TRBJ1-4; perhaps TRBD1 as D (6 bases). CDR1 and CDR2 (germline): MDHEN, SYDVKM. There are 15 residues in the CDR3. The CDR3 DNA reads TGTGCCGGCAGCCCGACAGGAAATGCTCAAGAAAAACTGTTTTTT. Protein sequence: CAGSPTGNAQEKLFF.

This clonotype was counted many times. The V gene is TRBV30, the J gene TRBJ1-1; no clear D gene. Trimming shortened V by 3 bases and J by 0 bases, and 8 bases separated the two germline ends. CDR1 GTSNPN and CDR2 SVGIG come from the germline V gene (reference sequence). CDR3 length: 13 amino acids. Here the CDR3 DNA reads TGTGCCTGGAGGAAGACCTTGAACACTGAAGCTTTCTTT. Amino acids: CAWRKTLNTEAFF.